The 10 T cell receptor beta chains below all came from one sample that was sequenced in a study of blood T cells in healthy people across ages. Using a J-beta primer mix together with a sample-barcoded 5' primer, a second PCR was run for roughly 6 to 11 cycles. TCRdb analysed the 5' RACE reads with MiXCR anew, one entry per CDR3 protein. The data hold approximately 800,000 distinct CDR3 sequences, with roughly three fifths observed a single time. Sequencing was carried out using blood. Receptors were obtained from a man in his forties in good health.

This clonotype was counted a few times. V usage is TRBV11-3 and J usage is TRBJ2-6; the D gene is possibly TRBD2 (7 bases). Germline V CDR1 and CDR2: SGHNT, YENEEA. V was shortened by 4 bases and J by 1 base, with 17 bases between the two germline ends. CDR3 length: 18 amino acids. CDR3 nucleotides: TGTGCCAGCAGCTCCCTTGCCGGGGGGCTTTCTGGGGCCAACGTCCTGACTTTC. Protein: CASSSLAGGLSGANVLTF.

V and J are TRBV4-2 and TRBJ2-7; no reliable D call. In germline, CDR1 is LGHNA, CDR2 YNFKEQ. The germline V and J ends were trimmed by 2 bases and 4 bases, with 12 bases remaining between them. This CDR3 is built from 14 residues. CDR3 sequence (DNA): TGTGCCAGCAGCCAAAGGGTCGGGCAGTACGAGCAGTACTTC. Amino acids: CASSQRVGQYEQYF.

This clonotype has at least ten counts. The chain couples TRBV27 to TRBJ2-1, with TRBD2 matching 14 bases. The CDR3 is 22 residues long. In germline, CDR1 is MNHEY, CDR2 SMNVEV (reference sequence). The V segment lost 3 bases and the J segment 5 bases; nucleotides outside the gene matches: 21. The CDR3 sequence: CASSLRPYWGTSGGGNDNEQFF. CDR3 bases: TGTGCCAGCAGTTTGCGACCGTACTGGGGGACTAGCGGGGGCGGGAATGACAATGAGCAGTTCTTC.

The chain recombines TRBV20-1 with TRBJ1-4, with D tentatively TRBD1 (6 bases). The CDR3 length is 15 residues. Germline CDR1 DFQATT, CDR2 SNEGSKA (reference sequence). With 1 base removed from V and 8 bases from J, the gap between germline ends came to 17 bases. For the CDR3, the DNA is TGCAGTGCTAGAGTACAAGCCAGGGGAGGAGAAAAACTGTTTTTT. Translating it yields CSARVQARGGEKLFF.

The chain recombines TRBV5-1 with TRBJ2-5; TRBD1 or TRBD2 may be the D gene (5 bases each). CDR3 length equals 16 residues. CDR1 SGHRS and CDR2 YFSETQ come from the germline V gene. V was shortened by 4 bases and J by 2 bases, with 18 bases between the two germline ends. CDR3 nucleotide sequence: TGCGCCAGCAGCCCTCCTGTCGGGACCCAACAAGAGACCCAGTACTTC. This gives the protein CASSPPVGTQQETQYF. Full variable domain (rest looked up from reference TRBV5-1 and TRBJ2-5): KAGVTQTPRYLIKTRGQQVTLSCSPISGHRSVSWYQQTPGQGLQFLFEYFSETQRNKGNFPGRFSGRQFSNSRSEMNVSTLELGDSALYLCASSPPVGTQQETQYFGPGTRLLVL.

The chain joins TRBV5-5 to TRBJ2-3, with TRBD1 identical over 10 bases. The V and J ends lost 4 bases and 8 bases, in that order; junction bases with no gene match: 7. Germline CDR1 SGHKS, CDR2 YYEKEE (reference sequence). This CDR3 is built from 14 residues. In nucleotides, the CDR3 is TGTGCCAGCAGCGCCGAGGGACAGGGGTCTACGCAGTATTTT. This sequence encodes CASSAEGQGSTQYF.

This clonotype was seen once. The chain has TRBV19 and TRBJ1-2, with D possibly TRBD1 on 5 matching bases. CDR1 and CDR2 (germline): LNHDA, SQIVND (reference sequence). Between the trimmed V and J ends, which lost 5 bases and 6 bases, there was a span of 16 bases. This CDR3 region has 14 residues. CDR3 sequence reads: CASSGAVPGNGYTF. CDR3 DNA: TGTGCCAGTAGTGGGGCAGTTCCAGGGAATGGCTACACCTTC.

This sequence joins TRBV9 and TRBJ2-3; 12 bases are shared with TRBD2. Germline CDR1 reads SGDLS; CDR2 reads YYNGEE. The CDR3 has 16 residues. J gave up 9 bases and V 1 base, and 9 bases lay outside the gene matches. The CDR3 DNA follows: TGTGCCAGCAGCGTATTCTCGACTAGCGGGGGAGGGACGCAGTATTTT. Protein sequence: CASSVFSTSGGGTQYF.

This clonotype turned up a few times. The gene calls are TRBV20-1 and TRBJ1-6, with 9 bases fitting TRBD1. The CDR3 length is 15 residues. Germline loops: CDR1 DFQATT, CDR2 SNEGSKA (reference sequence). Trimming removed 4 bases from V and 4 bases from J; junction bases left unmatched: 5. The CDR3 here is CSAILDRGYNSPLHF. The CDR3 bases are TGCAGTGCTATTTTGGACAGGGGTTATAATTCACCCCTCCACTTT.

The gene calls are TRBV10-3 and TRBJ1-6; a possible D gene is TRBD1 (6 bases). The length of the CDR3 is 16 residues. The V end was cut by 4 bases, the J end by 7 bases, with 17 bases between. Germline loops: CDR1 ENHRY, CDR2 SYGVKD. In nucleotides, the CDR3 is TGTGCCATCAGTGGGGGCAGGGGAGACATCAATTCACCCCTCCACTTT. Translating it yields CAISGGRGDINSPLHF.